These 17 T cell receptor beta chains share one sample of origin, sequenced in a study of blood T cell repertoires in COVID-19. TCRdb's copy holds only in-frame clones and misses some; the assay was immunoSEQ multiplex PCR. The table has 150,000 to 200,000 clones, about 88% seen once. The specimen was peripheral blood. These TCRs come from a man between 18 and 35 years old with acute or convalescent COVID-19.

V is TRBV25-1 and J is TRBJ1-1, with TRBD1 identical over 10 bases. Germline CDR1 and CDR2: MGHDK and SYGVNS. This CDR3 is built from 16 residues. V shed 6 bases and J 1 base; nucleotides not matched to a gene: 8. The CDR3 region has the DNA TGTGCCAGCAGCCCCCCGGGACAGGGGCGGAACACTGAAGCTTTCTTT. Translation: CASSPPGQGRNTEAFF.

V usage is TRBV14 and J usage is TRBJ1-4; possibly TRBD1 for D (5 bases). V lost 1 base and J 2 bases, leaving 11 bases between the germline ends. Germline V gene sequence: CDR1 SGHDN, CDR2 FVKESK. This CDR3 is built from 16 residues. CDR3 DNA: TGTGCCAGCAGCCAAGGGTGGGGGAGGACTAATGAAAAACTGTTTTTT. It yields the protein CASSQGWGRTNEKLFF.

CDR3 sequence reads: CARLTSPGRLGQGGSSGANVLTF. The DNA of the CDR3 is TGTGCCCGACTAACCTCCCCGGGACGCCTGGGCCAAGGGGGCAGCTCTGGGGCCAACGTCCTGACTTTC. V usage is TRBV2 and J usage is TRBJ2-6, with TRBD1 identical over 7 bases. With V trimmed by 11 bases and J by 0 bases, 31 bases remained unmatched. The CDR3 is 23 residues long. Per the germline V gene, CDR1 is SNHLY and CDR2 is FYNNEI.

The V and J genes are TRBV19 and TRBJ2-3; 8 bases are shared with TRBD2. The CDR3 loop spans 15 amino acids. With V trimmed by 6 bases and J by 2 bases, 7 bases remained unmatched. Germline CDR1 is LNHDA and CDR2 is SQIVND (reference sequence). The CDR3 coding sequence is TGTGCCAGTAGACGGGAGGGCGGGCACACAGATACGCAGTATTTT. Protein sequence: CASRREGGHTDTQYF.

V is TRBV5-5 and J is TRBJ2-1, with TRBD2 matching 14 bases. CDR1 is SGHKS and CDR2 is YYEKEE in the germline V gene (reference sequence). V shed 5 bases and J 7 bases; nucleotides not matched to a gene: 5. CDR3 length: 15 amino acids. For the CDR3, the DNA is TGTGCCAGCAGTCCGGGACTAGCGGGGGTGAATGAGCAGTTCTTC. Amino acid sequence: CASSPGLAGVNEQFF.

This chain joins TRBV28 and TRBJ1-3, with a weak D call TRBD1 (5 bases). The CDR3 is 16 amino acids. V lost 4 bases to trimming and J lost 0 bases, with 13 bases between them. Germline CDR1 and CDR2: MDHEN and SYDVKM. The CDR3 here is CASSSDTGASGNTIYF. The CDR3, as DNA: TGTGCCAGCAGTTCCGACACAGGAGCCTCTGGAAACACCATATATTTT.

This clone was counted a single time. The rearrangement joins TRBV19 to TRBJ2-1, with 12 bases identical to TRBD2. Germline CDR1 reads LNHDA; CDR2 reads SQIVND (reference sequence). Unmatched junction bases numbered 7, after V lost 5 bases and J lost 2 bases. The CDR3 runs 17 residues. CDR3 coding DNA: TGTGCCAGTAGTCCCCGGACTAGCGGGGTAACCTACAATGAGCAGTTCTTC. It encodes CASSPRTSGVTYNEQFF.

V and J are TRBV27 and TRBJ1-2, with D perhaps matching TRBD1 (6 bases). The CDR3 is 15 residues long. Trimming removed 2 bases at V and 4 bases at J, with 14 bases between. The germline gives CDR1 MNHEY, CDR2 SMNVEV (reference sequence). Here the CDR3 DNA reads TGTGCCAGCAGTTTAGACAGGTCCACCGTCTATGGCTACACCTTC. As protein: CASSLDRSTVYGYTF.

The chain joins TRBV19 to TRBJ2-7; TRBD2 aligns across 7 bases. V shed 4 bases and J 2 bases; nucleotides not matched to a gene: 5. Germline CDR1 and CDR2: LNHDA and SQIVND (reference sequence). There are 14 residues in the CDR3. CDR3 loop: CASSTGGGTYEQYF. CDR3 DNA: TGTGCCAGTAGTACAGGCGGGGGAACCTACGAGCAGTACTTC.

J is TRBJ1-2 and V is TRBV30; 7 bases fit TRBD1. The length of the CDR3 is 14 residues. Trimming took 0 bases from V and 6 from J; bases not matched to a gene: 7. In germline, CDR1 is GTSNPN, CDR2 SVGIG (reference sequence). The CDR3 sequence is CAWSVPDREHGYTF. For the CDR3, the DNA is TGTGCCTGGAGTGTACCCGACAGGGAACATGGCTACACCTTC.

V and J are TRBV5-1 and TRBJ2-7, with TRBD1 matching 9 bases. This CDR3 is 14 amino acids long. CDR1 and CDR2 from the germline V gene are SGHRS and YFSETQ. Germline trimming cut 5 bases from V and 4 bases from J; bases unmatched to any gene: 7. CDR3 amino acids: CASRLRDREYEQYF. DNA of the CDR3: TGCGCCAGCAGACTTCGGGACAGGGAATACGAGCAGTACTTC.

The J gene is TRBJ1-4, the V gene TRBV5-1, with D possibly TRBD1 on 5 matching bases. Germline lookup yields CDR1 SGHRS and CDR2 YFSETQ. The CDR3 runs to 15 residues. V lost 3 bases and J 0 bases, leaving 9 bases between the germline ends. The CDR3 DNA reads TGCGCCAGCAGCTCCCGGGACTCAACTAATGAAAAACTGTTTTTT. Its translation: CASSSRDSTNEKLFF.

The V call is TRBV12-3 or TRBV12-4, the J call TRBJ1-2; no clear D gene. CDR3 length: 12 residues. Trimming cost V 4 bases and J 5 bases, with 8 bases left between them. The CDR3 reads CASSSLTYGYTF. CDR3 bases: TGTGCCAGCAGTTCTCTGACTTATGGCTACACCTTC.

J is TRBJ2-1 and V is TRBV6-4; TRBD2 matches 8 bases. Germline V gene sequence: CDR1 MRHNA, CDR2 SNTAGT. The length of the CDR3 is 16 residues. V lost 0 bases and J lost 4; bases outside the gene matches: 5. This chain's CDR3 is CASSDSQTGGYNEQFF. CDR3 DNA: TGTGCCAGCAGTGACTCTCAGACGGGGGGGTACAATGAGCAGTTCTTC.

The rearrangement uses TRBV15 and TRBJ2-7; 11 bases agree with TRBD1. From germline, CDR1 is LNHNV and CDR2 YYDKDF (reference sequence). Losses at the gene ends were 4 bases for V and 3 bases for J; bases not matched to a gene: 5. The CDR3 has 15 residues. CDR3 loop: CATSKDRGLGYEQYV. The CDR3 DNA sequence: TGTGCCACCAGCAAGGACAGGGGGCTTGGCTACGAGCAGTACGTC.

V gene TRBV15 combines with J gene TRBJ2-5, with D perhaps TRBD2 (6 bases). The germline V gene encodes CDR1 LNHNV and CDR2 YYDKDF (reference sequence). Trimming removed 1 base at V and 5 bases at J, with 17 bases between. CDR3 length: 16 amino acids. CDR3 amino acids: CATSRGEGLPGETQYF. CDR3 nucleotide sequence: TGTGCCACCAGCAGAGGTGAGGGACTCCCTGGGGAGACCCAGTACTTC. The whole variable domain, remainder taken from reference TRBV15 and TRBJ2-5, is DAMVIQNPRYQVTQFGKPVTLSCSQTLNHNVMYWYQQKSSQAPKLLFHYYDKDFNNEADTPDNFQSRRPNTSFCFLDIRSPGLGDTAMYLCATSRGEGLPGETQYFGPGTRLLVL.

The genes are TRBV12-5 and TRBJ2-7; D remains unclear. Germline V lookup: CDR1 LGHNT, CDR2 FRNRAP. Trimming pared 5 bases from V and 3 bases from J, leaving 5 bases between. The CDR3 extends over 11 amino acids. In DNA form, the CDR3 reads TGTGCTAGTGGTCCCGGCTACGAGCAGTACTTC. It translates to CASGPGYEQYF.